The T cell receptor beta chain under discussion was sequenced for a study of OX40 agonist ivuxolimab in advanced cancers. Turning to the study itself: Prior checkpoint blockade (anti-PD-1, anti-PD-L1 or anti-CTLA-4) was permitted; 40% had it.

Concerning this clone: No antigen is known for it.

Profiling relied on immunoSEQ multiplex PCR, and the TCRdb table lists in-frame clones only, not all of them. The table has about 82,000 clones, approximately 87% seen once; the top ten hold more than 0.75%. Patients were ineligible given autoimmune disease history or systemic immunosuppression. Trimming took 7 bases from V and 5 from J, leaving 9 bases between them. The CDR3 covers 11 residues. Looked up from germline, CDR1 is MNHNS and CDR2 is SASEGT. Findings of the study overall: Among T cells, CD8+ cells averaged more expanded clones than CD4+ cells.

Sequencing used CD4+ or CD8+ T cells sorted from blood, obtained in a trial of the OX40 agonist ivuxolimab. The chain links TRBV6-1 to TRBJ2-7; possibly TRBD1 for D (6 bases). The receptor was isolated from an adult with an advanced solid tumor such as melanoma, head and neck, liver or kidney cancer. CDR3 sequence: CASTWTDEQYF. DNA of the CDR3: TGTGCCAGCACCTGGACAGACGAGCAGTACTTC.